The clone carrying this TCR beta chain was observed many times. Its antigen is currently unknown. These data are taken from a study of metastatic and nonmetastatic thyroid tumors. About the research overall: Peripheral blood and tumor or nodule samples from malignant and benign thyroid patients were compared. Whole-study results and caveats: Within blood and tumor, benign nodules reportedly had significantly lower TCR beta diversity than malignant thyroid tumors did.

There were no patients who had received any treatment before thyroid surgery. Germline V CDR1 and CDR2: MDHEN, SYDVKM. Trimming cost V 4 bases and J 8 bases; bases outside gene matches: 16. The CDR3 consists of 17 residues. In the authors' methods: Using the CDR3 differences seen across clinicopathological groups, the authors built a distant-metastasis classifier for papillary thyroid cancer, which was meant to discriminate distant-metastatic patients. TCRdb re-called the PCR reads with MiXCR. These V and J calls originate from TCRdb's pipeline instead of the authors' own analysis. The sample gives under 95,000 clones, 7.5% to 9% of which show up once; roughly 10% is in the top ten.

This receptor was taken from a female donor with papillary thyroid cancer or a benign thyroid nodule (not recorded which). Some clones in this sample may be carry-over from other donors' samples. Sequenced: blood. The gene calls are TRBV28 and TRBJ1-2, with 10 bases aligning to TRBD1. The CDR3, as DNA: TGTGCCAGCAGTTCCCCACGCGCGACAGGGGGCAAGTGGGGCTACACCTTC. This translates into CASSSPRATGGKWGYTF.